The 24 T cell receptor beta chains given below trace back to one sample, sequenced in a study of blood T cell repertoires in COVID-19 (TCRdb year 2020). Libraries were made using the immunoSEQ multiplex PCR assay. Held by TCRdb, this immuneACCESS table contains in-frame sequences only and omits some clones. Under half of the omission traces to an unresolved V gene where checked; the cause of the rest is unknown. The sample table holds 350,000 to 400,000 clones, of which approximately 90% were seen once. Just over 0.85% of the sample goes to the ten largest clones. Sequencing was carried out using PBMCs or T cells enriched from blood (not recorded which). These TCRs come from a middle-aged woman who had been exposed to COVID-19.

This clone was recorded once. V is TRBV13 and J is TRBJ1-1; 9 bases fit TRBD1. This CDR3 has 16 amino acids. In germline, CDR1 is PRHDT, CDR2 FYEKMQ (reference sequence). The J segment lost 3 bases and the V segment lost 5 bases, leaving 10 bases of the junction unmatched. This chain's CDR3 is CASSVQGAKGDTEAFF. CDR3 coding DNA: TGTGCCAGCAGCGTACAGGGGGCGAAAGGCGACACTGAAGCTTTCTTT.

This rearrangement joins TRBV5-8 to TRBJ1-4, with D perhaps TRBD1 (6 bases). CDR3 length: 17 amino acids. The germline gives CDR1 SGHTS, CDR2 YDEGEE. The V end lost 2 bases, the J end lost 3 bases, and 17 bases lay between the germline ends. CDR3 region: CASSLPLQTGPNEKLFF. Here the CDR3 DNA reads TGTGCCAGCAGCTTACCCCTACAGACAGGCCCTAATGAAAAACTGTTTTTT.

The rearrangement uses TRBV30 and TRBJ2-5, with 7 bases fitting TRBD1. V lost 2 bases, J lost 4 bases, and 4 bases stayed unmatched. This CDR3 is built from 13 residues. Germline values: CDR1 GTSNPN, CDR2 SVGIG (reference sequence). The CDR3 nucleotides are TGTGCCTGGAGTCAAAGGGGGCGAGAGACCCAGTACTTC. Its translation is CAWSQRGRETQYF.

The genes are TRBV6-5 and TRBJ1-2, with no clear D. The CDR3 totals 13 residues. Per germline, CDR1 MNHEY and CDR2 SVGAGI. Trimming pared 2 bases from V and 8 bases from J, leaving 12 bases between. DNA of the CDR3: TGTGCCAGCAGTTACGGGGTTGCGGGGGGCTACACCTTC. Its translation is CASSYGVAGGYTF.

V is TRBV9 and J is TRBJ1-1; D is uncertain. V lost 0 bases and J lost 8, with 11 bases in between. From germline, CDR1 is SGDLS and CDR2 YYNGEE. CDR3 length equals 13 residues. The CDR3 reads CASSVGPGSEAFF. DNA for the CDR3: TGTGCCAGCAGCGTAGGGCCGGGTTCCGAAGCTTTCTTT.

CDR3 nucleotides: TGTGCCAGCAGCCCAACCGCGGGGGCCAGCACAGATACGCAGTATTTT. As protein: CASSPTAGASTDTQYF. The chain employs TRBV7-3 and TRBJ2-3; the D gene is possibly TRBD2 (7 bases). V was cut by 5 bases and J by 0 bases, with 15 bases left in between. Germline V gives CDR1 SGHTA, CDR2 FQGTGA. The CDR3 has 16 amino acids. Full variable domain (missing parts from reference TRBV7-3 and TRBJ2-3): GAGVSQTPSNKVTEKGKYVELRCDPISGHTALYWYRQSLGQGPEFLIYFQGTGAADDSGLPNDRFFAVRPEGSVSTLKIQRTERGDSAVYLCASSPTAGASTDTQYFGPGTRLTVL.

The chain couples TRBV18 to TRBJ2-5, with D maybe TRBD2 (6 bases). CDR1 KGHSH and CDR2 LQKENI come from the germline V gene. This CDR3 is 17 amino acids long. The V end was cut by 2 bases, the J end by 2 bases, with 18 bases between. The CDR3 region has the DNA TGTGCCAGCTCACCAATCCCACACCGGGGGAGTCAAGAGACCCAGTACTTC. Residues: CASSPIPHRGSQETQYF.

V gene TRBV9 combines with J gene TRBJ2-3; 8 positions agree with TRBD2. The junction had 20 bases not matched to a gene; V was cut back by 7 bases and J by 4 bases. Germline CDR1 is SGDLS and CDR2 is YYNGEE. This CDR3 spans 18 amino acids. CDR3 in DNA: TGTGCCAGCTCCCGATCGGCCGGGACTAGTTTGTGGTCAGATACGCAGTATTTT. Translated, it gives CASSRSAGTSLWSDTQYF.

Notes on this clone: Other DNA sequences in the sample encode the same CDR3. The chain has TRBV18 and TRBJ1-1; D is ambiguous. This CDR3 spans 14 amino acids. Trimming took off 2 bases at V and 2 bases at J, with 9 bases between the two ends. Germline CDR1 KGHSH, CDR2 LQKENI. The CDR3 loop reads CASSPGQTNTEAFF. DNA for the CDR3: TGTGCCAGCTCACCAGGCCAAACAAACACTGAAGCTTTCTTT.

In this sample, this clone turned up once. The J gene is TRBJ2-5, the V gene TRBV13, with D hard to call. The CDR3 consists of 13 residues. Germline V gene lookup returns CDR1 PRHDT and CDR2 FYEKMQ (reference sequence). Trimming shortened V by 3 bases and J by 2 bases, and 7 bases separated the two germline ends. CDR3 sequence: CASSLRYQETQYF. CDR3 coding DNA: TGTGCCAGCAGCTTGAGGTATCAAGAGACCCAGTACTTC.

The genes are TRBV6-1 and TRBJ1-2, with 8 bases lining up with TRBD1. The length of the CDR3 is 17 residues. The ends lost 2 bases at V and 2 bases at J; junction bases unmatched: 10. Germline lookup yields CDR1 MNHNS and CDR2 SASEGT. CDR3 region: CASSELMGTGGNYGYTF. CDR3 DNA: TGTGCCAGCAGTGAATTAATGGGGACAGGAGGAAACTATGGCTACACCTTC.

This clone has a handful of counts. The chain has TRBV30 and TRBJ2-1; 8 nucleotides line up with TRBD2. V lost 2 bases, J lost 9 bases, and 9 bases stayed unmatched. The CDR3 totals 14 residues. Germline CDR1 is GTSNPN and CDR2 is SVGIG (reference sequence). The CDR3 loop reads CAWSLAGGNGEQFF. In nucleotides, the CDR3 is TGTGCCTGGAGTCTGGCGGGAGGTAACGGTGAGCAGTTCTTC.

The chain employs TRBV7-2 and TRBJ2-2; maybe TRBD1 (6 bases). Germline V CDR1 and CDR2: SGHTA, FQGNSA. This CDR3 has 16 amino acids. V lost 2 bases to trimming and J lost 5 bases, with 15 bases between them. For the CDR3, the DNA is TGTGCCAGCAGCTTACCGAACAGGGCGGAAACCGGGGAGCTGTTTTTT. Amino acids: CASSLPNRAETGELFF.

The genes are TRBV19 and TRBJ2-1; possibly TRBD2 for D (6 bases). The V end lost 1 base, the J end lost 10 bases, and 11 bases lay between the germline ends. CDR3 size: 13 residues. CDR1 and CDR2 (germline): LNHDA, SQIVND (reference sequence). The CDR3 DNA reads as TGTGCCAGTAGTATAGGAAGGACTAACGAGCAGTTCTTC. It encodes CASSIGRTNEQFF.

The genes are TRBV6-4 and TRBJ1-1; 9 nucleotides line up with TRBD1. The trim removed 4 bases at V and 0 bases at J, leaving 3 bases unmatched. Germline V gene data show CDR1 as MRHNA and CDR2 as SNTAGT. CDR3 length: 15 amino acids. CDR3 sequence (DNA): TGTGCCAGCAGTGCAGGACAGGGGATGAACACTGAAGCTTTCTTT. This encodes CASSAGQGMNTEAFF.

The chain combines TRBV5-5 with TRBJ1-4; D may be TRBD1 (6 bases). The CDR3 totals 14 residues. V lost 4 bases and J lost 8, with 15 bases in between. Germline V CDR1 and CDR2: SGHKS, YYEKEE (reference sequence). The CDR3 DNA follows: TGTGCCAGCAGCCGACAGACAGGAGCCGAAAAACTGTTTTTT. It encodes CASSRQTGAEKLFF.

The chain carries TRBV30 and TRBJ1-5, with a tentative D call TRBD1 (6 bases). There are 13 residues in the CDR3. V was cut by 2 bases and J by 2 bases, with 7 bases left in between. In germline, CDR1 is GTSNPN, CDR2 SVGIG (reference sequence). CDR3 loop: CAWSKGGNQPQHF. The DNA of the CDR3 is TGTGCCTGGAGTAAGGGGGGCAATCAGCCCCAGCATTTT. Full variable domain (rest looked up from reference TRBV30 and TRBJ1-5): SQTIHQWPATLVQPVGSPLSLECTVEGTSNPNLYWYRQAAGRGLQLLFYSVGIGQISSEVPQNLSASRPQDRQFILSSKKLLLSDSGFYLCAWSKGGNQPQHFGDGTRLSIL.

This chain links TRBV3-1 (or the pseudogene TRBV3-2) with TRBJ1-1, with 7 nucleotides matching TRBD1. This CDR3 has 12 residues. Germline CDR1 and CDR2: LGHDT and YNNKEL (reference sequence). V lost 2 bases to trimming and J lost 7 bases; unmatched junction nucleotides: 1. CDR3 DNA: TGTGCCAGCAGCCAACGACAGGGTGAAGCTTTCTTT. Amino acid sequence: CASSQRQGEAFF.

The V gene is TRBV2, the J gene TRBJ2-7; 9 bases fit TRBD1. The CDR3 is made up of 14 amino acids. Germline V gene data show CDR1 as SNHLY and CDR2 as FYNNEI. Losses at the gene ends were 7 bases for V and 4 bases for J; bases not matched to a gene: 8. Here the CDR3 DNA reads TGTGCCAGCAACCCTTCGGGACAGGGATACGAGCAGTACTTC. Its protein product is CASNPSGQGYEQYF.

The chain has TRBV5-4 and TRBJ2-2; 9 bases map to TRBD2. In germline, CDR1 is SGHNT, CDR2 YYREEE (reference sequence). The junction had 4 bases not matched to a gene; V was cut back by 3 bases and J by 4 bases. This CDR3 contains 15 residues. CDR3 in amino acids: CASSWGGRATGELFF. The CDR3 nucleotides are TGTGCCAGCAGCTGGGGCGGGAGGGCCACCGGGGAGCTGTTTTTT.

The table lists this clone with a few counts. The chain recombines TRBV19 with TRBJ1-5; the match to TRBD1 covers 9 bases. Per the germline V gene, CDR1 is LNHDA and CDR2 is SQIVND (reference sequence). After removal of 5 bases from V and 2 bases from J, the junction contained 7 bases not matched to a gene. This CDR3 is 16 amino acids long. CDR3 protein: CASSRDRARGNQPQHF. CDR3 coding DNA: TGTGCCAGTAGTCGGGACAGGGCTCGGGGCAATCAGCCCCAGCATTTT.

The genes are TRBV2 and TRBJ1-6; 9 bases agree with TRBD1. The germline gives CDR1 SNHLY, CDR2 FYNNEI. With V trimmed by 2 bases and J by 6 bases, 2 bases remained unmatched. This CDR3 spans 15 amino acids. CDR3 sequence: CASSELTGGNSPLHF. In nucleotides, the CDR3 is TGTGCCAGCAGTGAACTGACAGGGGGTAATTCACCCCTCCACTTT.

Notes on this clone: In the same sample, other DNA sequences code for this CDR3. The chain has TRBV18 and TRBJ1-1; D not certain. From germline, CDR1 is KGHSH and CDR2 LQKENI. Trimming stripped 3 bases from V and 1 base from J, with 6 bases between. This CDR3 region has 13 residues. CDR3 in amino acids: CASSPGQNTEAFF. The DNA for the CDR3 is TGTGCCAGCTCACCGGGCCAGAACACTGAAGCTTTCTTT. The full variable domain, in which reference TRBV18 and TRBJ1-1 provide the parts outside the CDR3, is NAGVMQNPRHLVRRRGQEARLRCSPMKGHSHVYWYRQLPEEGLKFMVYLQKENIIDESGMPKERFSAEFPKEGPSILRIQQVVRGDSAAYFCASSPGQNTEAFFGQGTRLTVV.

This rearrangement joins TRBV19 to TRBJ1-1; 8 bases match TRBD1. CDR1 is LNHDA, CDR2 SQIVND, per germline (reference sequence). The CDR3 loop spans 17 amino acids. With V trimmed by 7 bases and J by 0 bases, 13 bases remained unmatched. In DNA, the CDR3 is TGTGCCAGTAATGGCCCTTCGAGACAGGGGATGAACACTGAAGCTTTCTTT. Translation: CASNGPSRQGMNTEAFF.